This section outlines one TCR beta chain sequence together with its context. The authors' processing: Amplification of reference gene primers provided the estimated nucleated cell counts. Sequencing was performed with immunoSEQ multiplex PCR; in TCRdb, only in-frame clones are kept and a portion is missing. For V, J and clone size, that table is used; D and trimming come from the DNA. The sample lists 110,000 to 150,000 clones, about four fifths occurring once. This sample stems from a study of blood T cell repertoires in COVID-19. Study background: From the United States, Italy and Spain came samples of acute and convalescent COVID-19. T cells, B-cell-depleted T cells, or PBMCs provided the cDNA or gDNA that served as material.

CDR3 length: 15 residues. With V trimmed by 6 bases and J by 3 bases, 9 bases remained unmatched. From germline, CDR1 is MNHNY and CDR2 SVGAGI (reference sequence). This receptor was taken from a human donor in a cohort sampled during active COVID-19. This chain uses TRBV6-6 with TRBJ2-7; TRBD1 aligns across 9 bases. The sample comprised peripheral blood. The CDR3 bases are TGTGCCAGCAGCCCGGGACAGGGAAGGAACTACGAGCAGTACTTC. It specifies CASSPGQGRNYEQYF.